This T cell receptor (beta chain) was found in a study of monozygotic twins with inflammatory bowel disease. Regarding the study as a whole: By inverse Simpson index, TCRbeta diversity was lower in IBD patients than in healthy co-twins.

Using the 5' RACE reads, TCRdb records one entry per CDR3 protein without DNA. This table lists approximately 200,000 distinct CDR3 sequences. Germline V CDR1 and CDR2: KGHSH, LQKENI. The CDR3 loop spans 15 amino acids. Notes on this clonotype: Antigen: not known.

The sequence came from a human donor with ulcerative colitis or Crohn's disease, or a healthy co-twin of an affected twin (not recorded which). V usage is TRBV18 and J usage is TRBJ1-1; with no DNA, the TCRdb D assignment of TRBD1 cannot be verified. The sequenced material came from blood. CDR3 residues: CASSPPQGSNTEAFF.